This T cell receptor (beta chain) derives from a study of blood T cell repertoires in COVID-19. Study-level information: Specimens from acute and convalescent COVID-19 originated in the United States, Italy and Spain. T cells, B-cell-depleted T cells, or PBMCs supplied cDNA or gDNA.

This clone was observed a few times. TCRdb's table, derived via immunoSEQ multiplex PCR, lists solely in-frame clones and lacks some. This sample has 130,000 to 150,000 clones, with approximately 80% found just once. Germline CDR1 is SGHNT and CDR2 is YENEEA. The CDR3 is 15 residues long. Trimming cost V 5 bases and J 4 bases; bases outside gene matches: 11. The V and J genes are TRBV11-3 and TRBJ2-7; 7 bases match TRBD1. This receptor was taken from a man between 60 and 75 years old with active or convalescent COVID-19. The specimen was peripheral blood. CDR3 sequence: CASSLHRQGDYEQYF. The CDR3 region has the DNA TGTGCCAGCAGCCTCCATCGACAGGGCGATTACGAGCAGTACTTC.